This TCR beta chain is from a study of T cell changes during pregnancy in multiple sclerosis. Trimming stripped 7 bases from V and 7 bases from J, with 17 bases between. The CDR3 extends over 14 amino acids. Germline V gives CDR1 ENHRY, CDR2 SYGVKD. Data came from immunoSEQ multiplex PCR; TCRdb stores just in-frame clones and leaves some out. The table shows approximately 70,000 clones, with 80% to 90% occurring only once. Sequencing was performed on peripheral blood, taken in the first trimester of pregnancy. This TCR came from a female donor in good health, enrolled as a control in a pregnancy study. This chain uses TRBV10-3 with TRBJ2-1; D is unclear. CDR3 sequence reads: CAIKSRSGLNEQFF. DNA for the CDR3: TGTGCCATCAAATCTCGATCGGGTCTTAATGAGCAGTTCTTC.